The 8 T cell receptor beta chains below all came from one sample that was sequenced in a study of shared clonotypes between healthy human individuals. TCRdb's copy holds only in-frame clones and misses some; the assay was immunoSEQ multiplex PCR. The sample lists about 2.3 million clones, 85% to 95% occurring once. The sample consisted of naive CD4+ T cells from PBMCs. Subset in this sample: CD45RA+ positively selected. The receptor source for this set is a man younger than 30 in good health. Some clones in this sample may be carry-over from other donors' samples.

This chain links TRBV7-3 with TRBJ2-5, with 15 bases fitting TRBD2. Germline V gene sequence: CDR1 SGHTA, CDR2 FQGTGA. The CDR3 length is 18 residues. Germline trimming cut 1 base from V and 4 bases from J; bases unmatched to any gene: 7. The CDR3 loop is CASSLSGLAGGRGETQYF. The CDR3 nucleotides are TGTGCCAGCAGCTTAAGTGGACTAGCGGGAGGGAGGGGAGAGACCCAGTACTTC. Supplemented by reference TRBV7-3 and TRBJ2-5, the full variable domain reads GAGVSQTPSNKVTEKGKYVELRCDPISGHTALYWYRQSLGQGPEFLIYFQGTGAADDSGLPNDRFFAVRPEGSVSTLKIQRTERGDSAVYLCASSLSGLAGGRGETQYFGPGTRLLVL.

The chain uses TRBV5-6 and TRBJ2-5; D not certain. Trimming cost V 5 bases and J 7 bases, with 15 bases left between them. This CDR3 is 13 amino acids long. Germline CDR1 SGHDT, CDR2 YYEEEE. CDR3 region: CASSSGDRATQYF. Written as DNA, the CDR3 is TGTGCCAGCAGTTCCGGAGATAGGGCGACCCAGTACTTC.

The chain joins TRBV28 to TRBJ2-7; D may be TRBD1 or TRBD2 (6 bases each). The CDR3 has 15 amino acids. With 6 bases removed from V and 3 bases from J, the gap between germline ends came to 18 bases. Germline assignment: CDR1 MDHEN and CDR2 SYDVKM. The CDR3 loop reads CASRTDRTTLYEQYF. The CDR3 bases are TGTGCCAGCAGGACAGACAGGACTACTCTCTACGAGCAGTACTTC.

CDR3 in amino acids: CASSERGGYRDTQYF. In DNA form, the CDR3 reads TGTGCCAGCAGTGAGAGGGGGGGCTATCGGGATACGCAGTATTTT. The rearrangement joins TRBV6-4 to TRBJ2-3; D is perhaps TRBD2 (7 bases). V lost 3 bases and J lost 6, with 16 bases in between. The length of the CDR3 is 15 residues. The germline V gene encodes CDR1 MRHNA and CDR2 SNTAGT.

J is TRBJ2-7 and V is TRBV28, with D maybe TRBD2 (7 bases). This CDR3 has 17 amino acids. Germline lookup yields CDR1 MDHEN and CDR2 SYDVKM. V was shortened by 2 bases and J by 7 bases, with 24 bases between the two germline ends. CDR3 sequence (DNA): TGTGCCAGCAGTTTAGATTCGCCTGGGGGGGCCGCTAGGGAGCAGTACTTC. Translated, it gives CASSLDSPGGAAREQYF.

The chain couples TRBV7-3 to TRBJ2-1, with 7 bases that match TRBD2. The germline gives CDR1 SGHTA, CDR2 FQGTGA. The CDR3 loop spans 12 amino acids. With 5 bases clipped from V and 9 bases from J, the junction kept 4 bases outside the gene matches. DNA of the CDR3: TGTGCCAGCAGCAAAACGGGGGGTGAGCAGTTCTTC. This gives the protein CASSKTGGEQFF.

The sample holds a few counts of this clone. The genes are TRBV4-3 and TRBJ1-1; D remains ambiguous. V lost 0 bases and J 0 bases, leaving 8 bases between the germline ends. The length of the CDR3 is 15 residues. Germline V CDR1 and CDR2: LGHNA, YSLEER. For the CDR3, the DNA is TGCGCCAGCAGCCAAGAGGAGGGTCTGAACACTGAAGCTTTCTTT. This translates into CASSQEEGLNTEAFF.

CDR3 nucleotide sequence: TGTGCCAGCAGCTTGAGAGGGACAGGGGGCTCTGGAAACACCATATATTTT. It translates to CASSLRGTGGSGNTIYF. The chain carries TRBV5-8 and TRBJ1-3; 11 nucleotides match TRBD1. The trim removed 1 base at V and 0 bases at J, leaving 3 bases unmatched. The V gene's germline CDR1 is SGHTS and CDR2 YDEGEE. CDR3 length equals 17 residues. Full variable domain (missing parts from reference TRBV5-8 and TRBJ1-3): EAGVTQSPTHLIKTRGQQATLRCSPISGHTSVYWYQQALGLGLQFLLWYDEGEERNRGNFPPRFSGRQFPNYSSELNVNALELEDSALYLCASSLRGTGGSGNTIYFGEGSWLTVV.